Presented here are 31 T cell receptor beta chains from one specimen sequenced in a study of breast tumors, draining lymph nodes, adjacent tissues. The lymph nodes were axillary draining lymph nodes from breast cancer patients. TCRdb recomputed calls from the multiplex PCR reads with MiXCR, one row per CDR3 protein. The table lists 90,000 to 120,000 distinct CDR3 sequences, around 20% of them singletons, with 1% to 1.5% in the top ten. The sequencing sample was made of axillary lymph node tissue. The receptors stem from a female donor with breast cancer. Some clones in this sample may be carry-over from other donors' samples.

This clonotype has at least ten counts. The chain has TRBV6-5 and TRBJ2-3, with a tentative D call TRBD2 (6 bases). The V gene's germline CDR1 is MNHEY and CDR2 SVGAGI. Trimming cost V 4 bases and J 2 bases, with 10 bases left between them. This CDR3 contains 14 residues. The CDR3 DNA sequence: TGTGCCAGCAGTTTTACTAGCAACACAGATACGCAGTATTTT. It yields the protein CASSFTSNTDTQYF.

This clonotype has a count of ten or more. The chain combines TRBV12-3 or TRBV12-4 with TRBJ1-2; the D gene is possibly TRBD1 (6 bases). This CDR3 spans 13 amino acids. V lost 6 bases and J lost 4, with 12 bases in between. The CDR3 nucleotides are TGTGCCAGCAGCCAGGGACATATCTATGGCTACACCTTC. Its translation is CASSQGHIYGYTF.

This clonotype was seen many times. The chain joins TRBV12-3 or TRBV12-4 to TRBJ1-5; D possibly corresponds to TRBD1 (6 bases). This CDR3 contains 13 residues. The germline V and J ends were trimmed by 6 bases and 2 bases, with 8 bases remaining between them. CDR3 amino acids: CASRPGGNQPQHF. The DNA for the CDR3 is TGTGCCAGCAGGCCAGGGGGCAATCAGCCCCAGCATTTT.

This clonotype has a count of ten or more. The chain recombines TRBV3-1 with TRBJ2-5; D is perhaps TRBD2 (6 bases). With 0 bases removed from V and 6 bases from J, the gap between germline ends came to 17 bases. The V gene's germline CDR1 is LGHDT and CDR2 YNNKEL (reference sequence). This CDR3 spans 16 amino acids. This CDR3 reads CASSQDTVAGQKTQYF. CDR3 DNA sequence: TGTGCCAGCAGCCAAGATACTGTGGCGGGGCAGAAGACCCAGTACTTC.

This clonotype was counted at least ten times. The gene calls are TRBV29-1 and TRBJ2-5; weak D call: TRBD2 (6 bases). Germline loops: CDR1 SQVTM, CDR2 ANQGSEA. The ends were cut back, 4 bases at V and 4 bases at J, with 10 bases in the middle. The CDR3 consists of 12 residues. The CDR3 DNA follows: TGCAGCGTTGGTGAGCGGGTAGAGACCCAGTACTTC. It codes for CSVGERVETQYF. The variable domain in full, with the rest retrieved from reference TRBV29-1 and TRBJ2-5, is SAVISQKPSRDICQRGTSLTIQCQVDSQVTMMFWYRQQPGQSLTLIATANQGSEATYESGFVIDKFPISRPNLTFSTLTVSNMSPEDSSIYLCSVGERVETQYFGPGTRLLVL.

The J gene is TRBJ2-7, the V gene TRBV20-1, with D uncertain. Germline CDR1 is DFQATT and CDR2 is SNEGSKA (reference sequence). Trimming shortened V by 3 bases and J by 2 bases, and 14 bases separated the two germline ends. The CDR3 sequence is 14 residues long. CDR3 bases: TGCAGTGCTAGTACCTCGCTAGATACCTACGAGCAGTACTTC. Translation gives CSASTSLDTYEQYF.

The V and J genes are TRBV5-1 and TRBJ2-5; 12 nucleotides match TRBD2. The CDR3 sequence is 14 residues long. J was trimmed by 4 bases and V by 4 bases; bases with no gene match: 2. Germline lookup yields CDR1 SGHRS and CDR2 YFSETQ. CDR3 amino acids: CASSKGLAGETQYF. Written as DNA, the CDR3 is TGCGCCAGCAGCAAGGGACTAGCGGGAGAGACCCAGTACTTC.

This clonotype was counted many times. The rearrangement uses TRBV7-2 and TRBJ1-3; TRBD1 agrees at 8 bases. Germline V gives CDR1 SGHTA, CDR2 FQGNSA. The CDR3 totals 18 residues. The V segment lost 1 base and the J segment 0 bases; nucleotides outside the gene matches: 8. CDR3 sequence reads: CASSLEATGVLSGNTIYF. The CDR3 DNA reads TGTGCCAGCAGCTTAGAGGCGACAGGGGTTCTCTCTGGAAACACCATATATTTT.

For this clonotype: The junction does not match germline at one end; this may be a read error. The V and J genes are TRBV18 and TRBJ1-2; D is possibly TRBD1 (6 bases). CDR1 KGHSH and CDR2 LQKENI come from the germline V gene. The CDR3 spans 16 residues. CDR3 loop: CASSPPLQGSDYDYTF. The CDR3 bases are TGTGCCAGCTCACCACCGCTACAGGGCTCCGACTATGACTACACCTTC.

This clonotype was detected many times. This chain joins TRBV10-3 and TRBJ1-2; 11 nucleotides line up with TRBD1. Germline V lookup: CDR1 ENHRY, CDR2 SYGVKD. The CDR3 length is 14 residues. V shed 6 bases and J 6 bases; nucleotides not matched to a gene: 6. This CDR3 is CAIREDRGLNGYTF. CDR3 coding DNA: TGTGCCATCAGAGAGGACAGGGGGCTCAATGGCTACACCTTC.

This clonotype was observed at least ten times. The chain joins TRBV28 to TRBJ1-5; no clear D gene. Germline V gene data show CDR1 as MDHEN and CDR2 as SYDVKM. The CDR3 has 12 residues. Trimming cost V 7 bases and J 7 bases, with 11 bases left between them. CDR3 DNA sequence: TGTGCCAGCACCGGGCAGTCACAGCCCCAGCATTTT. Amino acids: CASTGQSQPQHF.

This clonotype was detected ten times or more. This chain links TRBV7-9 with TRBJ2-3, with D unclear. V gave up 0 bases and J gave up 5 bases, with 6 bases separating them. CDR3 length equals 13 residues. CDR1 and CDR2 (germline): SEHNR, FQNEAQ (reference sequence). The CDR3 protein is CASSLALEDTQYF. In nucleotides, the CDR3 is TGTGCCAGCAGCTTAGCGCTGGAAGATACGCAGTATTTT.

This chain joins TRBV20-1 and TRBJ1-1, with D perhaps TRBD1 (6 bases). The CDR3 contains 15 residues. The ends were cut back, 5 bases at V and 4 bases at J, with 20 bases in the middle. Germline CDR1 reads DFQATT; CDR2 reads SNEGSKA (reference sequence). CDR3: CSAEGFMGASTEAFF. The CDR3 DNA follows: TGCAGTGCTGAGGGTTTTATGGGGGCGAGCACTGAAGCTTTCTTT.

The chain carries TRBV19 and TRBJ1-3; D may be TRBD1 (6 bases). The CDR3 length is 15 residues. Deletions cut 2 bases from V and 2 bases from J, with 10 bases between. Looked up from germline, CDR1 is LNHDA and CDR2 is SQIVND (reference sequence). The CDR3 spells CASSITGSPGNTIYF. The CDR3 nucleotides are TGTGCCAGTAGTATAACAGGGAGCCCTGGAAACACCATATATTTT.

Ten or more counts support this clonotype. The CDR3 bases are TGCGCCAGCAGCTGGGGGATTAATGAGCAGTTCTTC. Encoded protein: CASSWGINEQFF. The rearrangement uses TRBV5-1 and TRBJ2-1; tentatively, D is TRBD1 or TRBD2 (5 bases each). This CDR3 spans 12 amino acids. Trimming left V 3 bases short and J 7 bases short, with 8 bases between. The V gene's germline CDR1 is SGHRS and CDR2 YFSETQ.

This clonotype was observed many times. The gene calls are TRBV7-6 and TRBJ2-7; 7 nucleotides agree with TRBD2. Germline V gene lookup returns CDR1 SGHVS and CDR2 FNYEAQ. This CDR3 region has 14 residues. With V trimmed by 5 bases and J by 5 bases, 9 bases remained unmatched. CDR3 nucleotide sequence: TGTGCCAGCAGCCCCTCGGGGAGGGGCGACGAGCAGTACTTC. As protein: CASSPSGRGDEQYF.

This clonotype was found many times. The chain combines TRBV3-1 with TRBJ1-5, with unresolved D. Trimming took off 0 bases at V and 6 bases at J, with 6 bases between the two ends. The CDR3 spans 13 residues. CDR1 is LGHDT and CDR2 is YNNKEL in the germline V gene (reference sequence). Here the CDR3 reads CASSQDGFQPQHF. DNA of the CDR3: TGTGCCAGCAGCCAAGATGGTTTTCAGCCCCAGCATTTT.

This clonotype appeared many times. The genes are TRBV10-1 and TRBJ1-6; D unresolved. This CDR3 is built from 13 residues. Germline lookup yields CDR1 WNHNN and CDR2 SYGVQD (reference sequence). The V end lost 7 bases, the J end lost 9 bases, and 13 bases lay between the germline ends. This chain's CDR3 is CASTRDRLSPLHF. CDR3 in DNA: TGCGCCAGCACGCGGGATCGGCTTTCACCCCTCCACTTT.

This clonotype was seen at least ten times. J is TRBJ2-7 and V is TRBV5-1; 7 nucleotides line up with TRBD2. The germline gives CDR1 SGHRS, CDR2 YFSETQ. J was trimmed by 5 bases and V by 4 bases; bases with no gene match: 9. The CDR3 totals 14 residues. The CDR3, as DNA: TGCGCCAGCAGCCGGGAGAGCGGGACCCACGAGCAGTACTTC. It translates to CASSRESGTHEQYF.

This clonotype showed up many times. The J gene is TRBJ1-6, the V gene TRBV18, with a tentative D call TRBD1 (6 bases). V lost 6 bases and J lost 7, with 13 bases in between. Looked up from germline, CDR1 is KGHSH and CDR2 is LQKENI. CDR3 length equals 14 residues. CDR3 region: CASSGDMPNSPLHF. CDR3 in DNA: TGTGCCAGCTCGGGGGACATGCCGAATTCACCCCTCCACTTT.

The genes are TRBV6-5 and TRBJ1-1, with unresolved D. Germline V CDR1 and CDR2: MNHEY, SVGAGI. The CDR3 runs to 12 residues. Between the trimmed V and J ends, which lost 2 bases and 5 bases, there was a span of 6 bases. The CDR3 coding sequence is TGTGCCAGCAGTTACGGGCGGACTGAAGCTTTCTTT. Protein: CASSYGRTEAFF.

This clonotype was seen many times. DNA for the CDR3: TGTGCCACCAGTTCCCTTGACAGGGGGACACGCAATGAGCAGTTCTTC. Translation: CATSSLDRGTRNEQFF. V is TRBV24-1 and J is TRBJ2-1; 9 positions match TRBD1. Trimming cost V 6 bases and J 6 bases; bases outside gene matches: 11. The CDR3 loop spans 16 amino acids. Looked up from germline, CDR1 is KGHDR and CDR2 is SFDVKD.

The chain carries TRBV30 and TRBJ2-1, with D uncertain. V was shortened by 1 base and J by 5 bases, with 6 bases between the two germline ends. CDR1 and CDR2 from the germline V gene are GTSNPN and SVGIG (reference sequence). The CDR3 is 12 residues long. For the CDR3, the DNA is TGTGCCTGGAGTGGTTCGAACAATGAGCAGTTCTTC. It yields the protein CAWSGSNNEQFF.

On this clonotype: The germline gene is not matched at one end of the junction; a read error may be the cause. The V call is TRBV9, the J call TRBJ2-1; TRBD2 matches at 8 bases. The germline V gene has CDR1 SGDLS and CDR2 YYNGEE. The CDR3 is 17 amino acids. This CDR3 reads CASSVATGAGAYNGQFF. CDR3 coding DNA: TGTGCCAGCAGCGTAGCTACAGGAGCGGGGGCCTACAATGGGCAGTTCTTC.

This clonotype showed up many times. The chain links TRBV4-2 to TRBJ2-1; D is ambiguous. The CDR3 spans 14 residues. Germline CDR1 reads LGHNA; CDR2 reads YNFKEQ. Between the trimmed V and J ends, which lost 4 bases and 4 bases, there was a span of 11 bases. The CDR3 region has the DNA TGTGCCAGCAGCCCCACGGGCGGTTACAATGAGCAGTTCTTC. Translating gives CASSPTGGYNEQFF.

This clonotype appeared a few times. The chain couples TRBV5-4 to TRBJ1-3; a possible D gene is TRBD1 (6 bases). The CDR3 consists of 15 residues. Trimming took off 4 bases at V and 0 bases at J, with 11 bases between the two ends. The germline V gene encodes CDR1 SGHNT and CDR2 YYREEE (reference sequence). DNA for the CDR3: TGTGCCAGCAGCACCGGACAGTCCTCTGGAAACACCATATATTTT. Protein product: CASSTGQSSGNTIYF.

This chain connects TRBV18 to TRBJ1-2; no reliable D call. The CDR3 is made up of 15 amino acids. The germline V gene has CDR1 KGHSH and CDR2 LQKENI. The V end lost 3 bases, the J end lost 0 bases, and 11 bases lay between the germline ends. CDR3 in amino acids: CASSPRDTSNYGYTF. In DNA, the CDR3 is TGTGCCAGCTCACCTAGAGACACTTCTAACTATGGCTACACCTTC. The whole variable domain, filled in from reference TRBV18 and TRBJ1-2, reads NAGVMQNPRHLVRRRGQEARLRCSPMKGHSHVYWYRQLPEEGLKFMVYLQKENIIDESGMPKERFSAEFPKEGPSILRIQQVVRGDSAAYFCASSPRDTSNYGYTFGSGTRLTVV.

In this sample, this clonotype turned up many times. The genes are TRBV20-1 and TRBJ2-2; perhaps TRBD1 as D (5 bases). The CDR3 sequence is 15 residues long. V gave up 1 base and J gave up 6 bases, with 15 bases separating them. Germline lookup yields CDR1 DFQATT and CDR2 SNEGSKA (reference sequence). Here the CDR3 reads CSARAGALDSGELFF. The CDR3 bases are TGCAGTGCTAGAGCTGGGGCCCTCGACTCCGGGGAGCTGTTTTTT.

The chain links TRBV4-1 to TRBJ1-2; TRBD1 matches 8 bases. Trimming took 3 bases from V and 0 from J; bases not matched to a gene: 6. This CDR3 has 16 amino acids. The germline CDR1 and CDR2 sequences are MGHRA and YSYEKL. As DNA, the CDR3 is TGCGCCAGCAGCCACTTACAGGACAGGGCTAACTATGGCTACACCTTC. Protein product: CASSHLQDRANYGYTF.

This clonotype was counted a few times. This chain uses TRBV7-8 with TRBJ1-1; TRBD1 agrees at 7 bases. This CDR3 is built from 17 residues. Germline V gene data show CDR1 as SGHVS and CDR2 as FQNEAQ. The V segment lost 4 bases and the J segment 1 base; nucleotides outside the gene matches: 12. The CDR3 region has the DNA TGTGCCAGCAGCTCCGGAAAGGGGGGACAGACGAACACTGAAGCTTTCTTT. It encodes CASSSGKGGQTNTEAFF. The whole variable domain, remainder taken from reference TRBV7-8 and TRBJ1-1, is GAGVSQSPRYKVAKRGQDVALRCDPISGHVSLFWYQQALGQGPEFLTYFQNEAQLDKSGLPSDRFFAERPEGSVSTLKIQRTQQEDSAVYLCASSSGKGGQTNTEAFFGQGTRLTVV.

This clonotype was detected many times. The V and J genes are TRBV5-1 and TRBJ2-7; 10 nucleotides agree with TRBD1. This CDR3 has 16 amino acids. Trimming cost V 3 bases and J 2 bases; bases outside gene matches: 8. From germline, CDR1 is SGHRS and CDR2 YFSETQ. The CDR3 protein is CASSSGPGQGTYEQYF. In DNA form, the CDR3 reads TGCGCCAGCAGCTCAGGACCGGGACAGGGGACCTACGAGCAGTACTTC. The complete variable domain, with remaining parts taken from reference TRBV5-1 and TRBJ2-7, reads KAGVTQTPRYLIKTRGQQVTLSCSPISGHRSVSWYQQTPGQGLQFLFEYFSETQRNKGNFPGRFSGRQFSNSRSEMNVSTLELGDSALYLCASSSGPGQGTYEQYFGPGTRLTVT.